Sequencing of this TCR beta chain was carried out in a study of T cell changes during pregnancy in multiple sclerosis. This clone was recorded once. V lost 3 bases to trimming and J lost 0 bases, with 9 bases between them. This CDR3 is 14 amino acids long. The germline gives CDR1 MNHEY, CDR2 SMNVEV (reference sequence). Assay used: immunoSEQ multiplex PCR; TCRdb lists only in-frame clones, some missing. The data show almost 95,000 clones, more than 90% seen once. This TCR was recovered from a female donor with multiple sclerosis, enrolled in a pregnancy study. Sequencing used peripheral blood, obtained in the first trimester of pregnancy. The chain links TRBV27 to TRBJ2-7; no definite D call. Written as DNA, the CDR3 is TGTGCCAGCAGTTTTGTCGGTGTCTCCTACGAGCAGTACTTC. Translation: CASSFVGVSYEQYF.